A single sample gave rise to the 2 T cell receptor beta chains below, sequenced in a study of T cell responses to AZD1222 COVID-19 vaccine. Measured with immunoSEQ multiplex PCR; TCRdb has only the in-frame clones, and not every one. The table lists under 150,000 clones, around 89% of them singletons. The sample consisted of peripheral blood, taken on day 0 of MenACWY control vaccination. These receptors came from an adult in good health.

This clone was observed a few times. V usage is TRBV6-5 and J usage is TRBJ1-1; D is ambiguous. CDR1 and CDR2 (germline): MNHEY, SVGAGI. V lost 4 bases and J 9 bases, leaving 15 bases between the germline ends. The CDR3 totals 13 residues. The CDR3 DNA sequence: TGTGCCAGCAGTTCAATCGACTCCTTTAAAGCTTTCTTT. It codes for CASSSIDSFKAFF.

The chain has TRBV7-3 and TRBJ1-1; 8 bases match TRBD1. The CDR3 runs 14 residues. Trimming at V came to 5 bases and at J to 4 bases, leaving 6 bases not matched to a gene. Germline assignment: CDR1 SGHTA and CDR2 FQGTGA. The CDR3 region has the DNA TGTGCCAGCAGCCAAGACAGGGGAGGCACTGAAGCTTTCTTT. Amino acids: CASSQDRGGTEAFF.